This entry describes one T cell receptor beta chain. Its antigen is unidentified. The sample belongs to a study of siplizumab effects on memory and regulatory T cells. TCRdb's table, derived via immunoSEQ multiplex PCR, lists solely in-frame clones and lacks some. This sample has 95,000 to 100,000 clones, with over 90% found just once. Notes on the study in general: Proliferating Tregs' suppressive function in siplizumab cultures went unconfirmed. It was not possible to assign a naive or memory phenotype to roughly 75-97% of proliferating CD4+ or CD8+ clones. A small minority of alloreactive clones were mapped to unstimulated subsets.

From germline, CDR1 is SQVTM and CDR2 ANQGSEA. Trimming removed 4 bases at V and 6 bases at J, with 14 bases between. The CDR3 runs to 13 residues. The receptor was isolated from a human donor in good health. Sequenced input: non-Treg CD4+ T cells sorted from blood. The chain carries TRBV29-1 and TRBJ2-3; maybe TRBD2 (5 bases). The CDR3 region has the DNA TGCAGCGTTGGAGTGGGAGTCTCGGATACGCAGTATTTT. The encoded protein is CSVGVGVSDTQYF.